Listed below are T cell receptor beta chains from one sample, sequenced in a study of CD8 T cells in ankylosing spondylitis. Via MiXCR, TCRdb re-called the 5' RACE reads, giving one row per CDR3 protein. The repertoire holds around 210,000 distinct CDR3 sequences, with roughly 8.2% as singletons. Sequences were obtained from blood, either unsorted or a sorted T cell fraction (not recorded which). These receptors were taken from a female donor with ankylosing spondylitis or in good health (not recorded which). CDR3s include the opening cysteine and the closing phenylalanine or tryptophan.

j_call,v_call,cdr3_aa
TRBJ2-5,TRBV11-2,CASSLLAGVEETQYF
TRBJ2-7,TRBV5-1,CASSWGQGTYEQYF
TRBJ2-3,TRBV12-3/TRBV12-4,CASSPVLRGDTQYF
TRBJ2-1,TRBV20-1,CSASRGSSYNEQFF
TRBJ2-1,TRBV20-1,CSARGGQGRGEQFF
TRBJ1-6,TRBV7-9,CAGLPLGGVNSPLHF
TRBJ2-5,TRBV4-3,CASSSGLLETQYF
TRBJ1-2,TRBV6-2/TRBV6-3,CASSYETAFYTF
TRBJ2-7,TRBV12-3/TRBV12-4,CASSLSVLKTYEQYF
TRBJ2-5,TRBV7-1,CASSLPGTGEETQYF
TRBJ2-7,TRBV7-2,CASSLSGKAYEQYF
TRBJ1-3,TRBV7-2,CASSRARGSSGNTIYF
TRBJ1-2,TRBV5-5,CASSSRPDRETNYGYTF
TRBJ2-7,TRBV12-3/TRBV12-4,CASSKPLAGADEQYF
TRBJ2-7,TRBV29-1,CSVLTGTGGVEQYF
TRBJ1-2,TRBV7-2,CASSPEGRSYGYTF
TRBJ1-5,TRBV7-2,CASSPQGSNQPQHF
TRBJ2-7,TRBV5-1,CASSLSSGVTPYEQYF
TRBJ2-7,TRBV7-9,CASSPGAPAGGGYEQYF
TRBJ2-6,TRBV7-8,CASSPAYRSNVLTF
TRBJ2-7,TRBV4-3,CASSQDPSDYEQYF
TRBJ2-1,TRBV5-1,CASSLAGLGANEQFF
TRBJ1-5,TRBV6-2/TRBV6-3,CASSYSGFGRVNQPQHF
TRBJ2-7,TRBV5-1,CASSPGQDLFVQQYF
TRBJ2-5,TRBV27,CASRGRRTQYF
TRBJ2-3,TRBV7-9,CASSYGLEKGRDTQYF
TRBJ1-1,TRBV10-3,CAISEGDVRGYTEAFF
TRBJ1-3,TRBV23-1,CASSSYRYTIYF
TRBJ1-6,TRBV20-1,CSAAPRTYNSPLHF
TRBJ2-7,TRBV29-1,CSVRPQGAPYEQYF
TRBJ2-3,TRBV29-1,CSGEGASTDTQYF
TRBJ2-6,TRBV3-1,CASSQRSGANVLTF
TRBJ2-1,TRBV7-2,CASSWGRAGTYNEQFF
TRBJ2-1,TRBV7-2,CASGRPGGNYNEQFF
TRBJ2-7,TRBV28,CASSNGLSSYEQYF
TRBJ2-1,TRBV10-3,CATQAGLQGAYNEQFF
TRBJ2-5,TRBV20-1,CSAREGGRGETQYF
TRBJ2-1,TRBV5-5,CASSKLGRVSYNEQFF
TRBJ2-1,TRBV6-5,CASSSHSYNNEQFF
TRBJ1-1,TRBV18,CASSPPTGSSTEAFF
TRBJ2-1,TRBV4-1,CASSQLGSPYNEQFF
TRBJ2-2,TRBV2,CASSDRGQVGELFF
TRBJ2-1,TRBV7-2,CASSTSGPNEQFF
TRBJ2-1,TRBV6-1,CASRRGSGNEQFF
TRBJ1-2,TRBV6-5,CASSRPGKSVYGYTF
TRBJ1-2,TRBV7-2,CASSSRQGWGYTF
TRBJ1-1,TRBV20-1,CSALDGRMNTEAFF
TRBJ1-1,TRBV24-1,CATSDRGSLNTEAFF
TRBJ2-7,TRBV7-9,CASGLGHRYEQYF
TRBJ2-5,TRBV21-1,CASSNHGRDNWRETQYF